The 32 T cell receptor beta chains below were found in one sample sequenced in a study of blood T cells in healthy people across ages. A second PCR of 7 to 11 cycles used a sample-barcoded 5' primer and a J-beta primer mix. Each CDR3 protein gets one entry after TCRdb re-called the 5' RACE reads with MiXCR. The sample records some 1.5 million distinct CDR3 sequences, approximately 28% being singletons. The sequenced material came from blood. The receptors were sampled from a woman aged 30 to 39 in good health.

The table lists this clonotype with a few counts. The genes are TRBV20-1 and TRBJ2-1, with D possibly being TRBD1 (6 bases). This CDR3 has 13 residues. V gave up 3 bases and J gave up 2 bases, with 8 bases separating them. CDR1 DFQATT and CDR2 SNEGSKA come from the germline V gene (reference sequence). In nucleotides, the CDR3 is TGCAGTGCTAGCAAGGGGGCCTACAATGAGCAGTTCTTC. It yields the protein CSASKGAYNEQFF.

This clonotype showed up many times. The gene calls are TRBV20-1 and TRBJ2-7, with D perhaps TRBD2 (5 bases). CDR1 and CDR2 (germline): DFQATT, SNEGSKA (reference sequence). The CDR3 runs to 15 residues. Trimming pared 8 bases from V and 0 bases from J, leaving 20 bases between. The CDR3, as DNA: TGCAGTCTGGCACCCGTAGCGCTGAGCTCCTACGAGCAGTACTTC. Translation gives CSLAPVALSSYEQYF.

The chain uses TRBV6-1 and TRBJ2-3; D is ambiguous. Germline-derived CDR1 and CDR2 are MNHNS and SASEGT. Trimming pared 8 bases from V and 4 bases from J, leaving 16 bases between. The CDR3 totals 14 residues. The CDR3: CASLDRALSDTQYF. CDR3 sequence (DNA): TGTGCCAGCCTGGACCGGGCGCTGTCAGATACGCAGTATTTT.

This clonotype was seen only a few times. V is TRBV3-1 and J is TRBJ2-5; 7 bases line up with TRBD1. Germline trimming cut 5 bases from V and 2 bases from J; bases unmatched to any gene: 11. This CDR3 contains 16 residues. Germline lookup yields CDR1 LGHDT and CDR2 YNNKEL (reference sequence). The CDR3 loop is CASSTRQGVQQETQYF. The CDR3 bases are TGTGCCAGCAGCACACGACAGGGCGTTCAGCAAGAGACCCAGTACTTC.

V usage is TRBV7-2 and J usage is TRBJ2-1; 8 bases fit TRBD2. The CDR3 runs 15 residues. Germline V gene lookup returns CDR1 SGHTA and CDR2 FQGNSA. V shed 5 bases, J shed 4 bases, and the junction held 7 bases outside the gene matches. The DNA of the CDR3 is TGTGCCAGCAGCCCTGCGGGGGGAGGTTACAATGAGCAGTTCTTC. Its translation is CASSPAGGGYNEQFF.

In this sample, this clonotype turned up a few times. J is TRBJ2-3 and V is TRBV29-1; TRBD1 might be the D (6 bases). V dropped 5 bases and J dropped 1 base, with 13 bases sitting between them. The CDR3 is 14 amino acids. Germline loops: CDR1 SQVTM, CDR2 ANQGSEA. CDR3 bases: TGCAGCGTTAAAACAGGGAGTGGCACAGATACGCAGTATTTT. It encodes CSVKTGSGTDTQYF.

The chain joins TRBV29-1 to TRBJ1-1; no clear D. The CDR3 spans 11 residues. The germline V and J ends were trimmed by 6 bases and 3 bases, with 8 bases remaining between them. The V gene's germline CDR1 is SQVTM and CDR2 ANQGSEA. CDR3 region: CSVRQDTEAFF. Here the CDR3 DNA reads TGCAGCGTGCGCCAGGACACTGAAGCTTTCTTT.

This chain connects TRBV12-3 or TRBV12-4 to TRBJ1-5; D is unclear. The ends were cut back, 6 bases at V and 9 bases at J, with 15 bases in the middle. The CDR3 has 13 residues. DNA of the CDR3: TGTGCCAGCAGCCCGGAGTGGTTGGGGCCCCAGCATTTT. Protein product: CASSPEWLGPQHF.

This clonotype was seen more than once but under ten times. The CDR3: CSVDRGNGYTF. The CDR3 bases are TGCAGCGTTGACAGGGGGAATGGCTACACCTTC. V is TRBV29-1 and J is TRBJ1-2; 7 bases agree with TRBD1. V was pared by 3 bases and J by 6 bases, with 1 base of the junction left unmatched. Germline V lookup: CDR1 SQVTM, CDR2 ANQGSEA. CDR3 length: 11 residues.

This clonotype was recorded many times. The V gene is TRBV5-5, the J gene TRBJ2-3, with 7 positions matching TRBD2. Losses at the gene ends were 4 bases for V and 0 bases for J; bases not matched to a gene: 5. CDR3 length: 15 residues. Germline assignment: CDR1 SGHKS and CDR2 YYEKEE (reference sequence). CDR3 in amino acids: CASSAGASSTDTQYF. CDR3 nucleotide sequence: TGTGCCAGCAGCGCGGGAGCTTCTAGCACAGATACGCAGTATTTT.

This chain joins TRBV7-9 and TRBJ2-7, with 9 bases identical to TRBD1. This CDR3 has 13 amino acids. Germline CDR1 and CDR2: SEHNR and FQNEAQ (reference sequence). V dropped 1 base and J dropped 11; count of bases not matched to a gene: 6. The CDR3 nucleotides read TGTGCCAGCAGCTTAGACAGGGGGCCTTCCAAGTACTTC. Translating gives CASSLDRGPSKYF.

The CDR3 DNA reads TGTGCCAGCAGCTTAGCGCTTCCTGGGACAGGGGGCGTCGATGGCTACACCTTC. Translated, it gives CASSLALPGTGGVDGYTF. The chain is built from TRBV7-9 and TRBJ1-2, with 12 bases matching TRBD1. V dropped 0 bases and J dropped 6; count of bases not matched to a gene: 11. The V gene's germline CDR1 is SEHNR and CDR2 FQNEAQ (reference sequence). The CDR3 has 18 residues.

The chain employs TRBV7-2 and TRBJ2-1, with 11 bases aligning to TRBD2. Germline CDR1 is SGHTA and CDR2 is FQGNSA. With V trimmed by 2 bases and J by 5 bases, 2 bases remained unmatched. The CDR3 is 15 residues long. CDR3 in DNA: TGTGCCAGCAGCTTACTGGGACTAGCGGACAATGAGCAGTTCTTC. It translates to CASSLLGLADNEQFF.

The chain employs TRBV3-1 and TRBJ2-7; TRBD2 aligns across 8 bases. Germline-derived CDR1 and CDR2 are LGHDT and YNNKEL (reference sequence). Trimming took 4 bases from V and 3 from J; bases not matched to a gene: 5. This CDR3 is built from 14 residues. This chain's CDR3 is CASSLREGHYEQYF. For the CDR3, the DNA is TGTGCCAGCAGCCTCCGGGAGGGCCACTACGAGCAGTACTTC.

This clonotype has more than one count but fewer than ten. The rearrangement joins TRBV12-3 or TRBV12-4 to TRBJ2-1; 10 bases map to TRBD2. This CDR3 contains 17 residues. J lost 0 bases, V lost 4 bases, and 6 bases had no gene match. The CDR3 protein is CASSSLGLAVSYNEQFF. CDR3 coding DNA: TGTGCCAGCAGTTCTCTAGGACTAGCGGTCTCCTACAATGAGCAGTTCTTC.

This clonotype was recorded many times. V is TRBV9 and J is TRBJ1-1; 8 nucleotides line up with TRBD1. Losses at the gene ends were 3 bases for V and 5 bases for J; bases not matched to a gene: 3. The CDR3 loop spans 13 amino acids. Per the germline V gene, CDR1 is SGDLS and CDR2 is YYNGEE. CDR3 in DNA: TGTGCCAGCAGCGGGGACAGGCGGACTGAAGCTTTCTTT. Translated, it gives CASSGDRRTEAFF.

This clonotype appeared a few times. J is TRBJ1-5 and V is TRBV29-1; D gene unclear. CDR1 is SQVTM and CDR2 is ANQGSEA in the germline V gene. Trimming pared 4 bases from V and 1 base from J, leaving 5 bases between. This CDR3 is 12 amino acids long. CDR3 DNA: TGCAGCGTTGGGGCCAGCAATCAGCCCCAGCATTTT. It translates to CSVGASNQPQHF.

This sequence joins TRBV28 and TRBJ1-5; D not resolved. The CDR3 is made up of 15 amino acids. Germline CDR1 and CDR2: MDHEN and SYDVKM. V shed 5 bases and J shed 1 base, with 12 bases lying between them. The DNA for the CDR3 is TGTGCCAGCAGTCCCCGGACGATAAGCAATCAGCCCCAGCATTTT. Its protein product is CASSPRTISNQPQHF.

Worth noting for this clonotype: One junction end disagrees with the germline gene, perhaps due to a read error. This sequence joins TRBV27 and TRBJ1-2; TRBD1 is a possible D gene (5 bases). Germline V lookup: CDR1 MNHEY, CDR2 SMNVEV (reference sequence). CDR3 length equals 13 residues. Here the CDR3 DNA reads TGTGCCAGCAGCGGCGGGACTTACTATGGCCACACCTTC. Residues: CASSGGTYYGHTF.

The rearrangement joins TRBV12-3 or TRBV12-4 to TRBJ2-4; 7 bases fit TRBD2. Germline trimming cut 9 bases from V and 13 bases from J; bases unmatched to any gene: 15. CDR3 length: 13 amino acids. CDR3 in amino acids: CASGRGSVNEQYF. The CDR3 coding sequence is TGTGCCAGTGGGCGGGGGTCCGTCAATGAGCAGTACTTC.

This clonotype was counted a few times. The V call is TRBV20-1, the J call TRBJ1-1, with no clear D. This CDR3 comprises 13 residues. CDR1 and CDR2 from the germline V gene are DFQATT and SNEGSKA (reference sequence). The V end lost 6 bases, the J end lost 1 base, and 12 bases lay between the germline ends. CDR3 bases: TGCAGTGCCCGACCGGCAGCGAACACTGAAGCTTTCTTT. As protein: CSARPAANTEAFF.

The table lists this clonotype with a few counts. The chain links TRBV6-2 or TRBV6-3 to TRBJ1-1, with D perhaps matching TRBD1 (5 bases). The CDR3 consists of 15 residues. Looked up from germline, CDR1 is MNHEY and CDR2 is SVGEGT. Trimming shortened V by 6 bases and J by 1 base, and 15 bases separated the two germline ends. CDR3 loop: CASSKAGQGNTEAFF. DNA of the CDR3: TGTGCCAGCAGCAAGGCCGGCCAGGGGAACACTGAAGCTTTCTTT.

This chain links TRBV7-9 with TRBJ2-7; 8 bases agree with TRBD1. CDR3 length: 13 residues. V gave up 5 bases and J gave up 5 bases; unmatched junction bases: 5. Germline values: CDR1 SEHNR, CDR2 FQNEAQ (reference sequence). The CDR3 DNA reads as TGTGCCAGCAGCCCAGGGGGCTGGGACGAGCAGTACTTC. Amino acids: CASSPGGWDEQYF.

At least ten counts were recorded for this clonotype. The chain is built from TRBV3-1 and TRBJ1-1; the D gene is possibly TRBD1 (6 bases). Per germline, CDR1 LGHDT and CDR2 YNNKEL (reference sequence). V gave up 4 bases and J gave up 2 bases, with 11 bases separating them. This CDR3 is built from 14 residues. In nucleotides, the CDR3 is TGTGCCAGCAGCCGAAGGGACACCAACACTGAAGCTTTCTTT. It encodes CASSRRDTNTEAFF. Complete variable domain (other parts from reference TRBV3-1 and TRBJ1-1): DTAVSQTPKYLVTQMGNDKSIKCEQNLGHDTMYWYKQDSKKFLKIMFSYNNKELIINETVPNRFSPKSPDKAHLNLHINSLELGDSAVYFCASSRRDTNTEAFFGQGTRLTVV.

This clonotype was counted a few times. The chain couples TRBV20-1 to TRBJ2-3, with 10 bases identical to TRBD2. From germline, CDR1 is DFQATT and CDR2 SNEGSKA (reference sequence). The CDR3 consists of 14 residues. Germline trimming cut 5 bases from V and 2 bases from J; bases unmatched to any gene: 4. Written as DNA, the CDR3 is TGCAGTGCTGCCGGGACTAGCGCCACAGATACGCAGTATTTT. It specifies CSAAGTSATDTQYF.

This chain joins TRBV5-1 and TRBJ2-1; 7 nucleotides agree with TRBD2. The CDR3 is 12 residues long. Germline CDR1 is SGHRS and CDR2 is YFSETQ. The V gene end was trimmed by 5 bases and the J gene end by 12 bases; junction bases not matched to a gene: 8. DNA of the CDR3: TGCGCCAGCAGTTTGACCCCGGGAGGGCAGTTCTTC. Its translation is CASSLTPGGQFF.

The rearrangement links TRBV2 to TRBJ1-2; 7 nucleotides line up with TRBD1. The CDR3 is 14 amino acids. V shed 0 bases and J 8 bases; nucleotides not matched to a gene: 6. Germline-derived CDR1 and CDR2 are SNHLY and FYNNEI. The CDR3 protein is CASSEARQGEGYTF. CDR3 sequence (DNA): TGTGCCAGCAGTGAAGCGAGACAGGGTGAGGGCTACACCTTC. The full variable domain, completed using reference TRBV2 and TRBJ1-2, is EPEVTQTPSHQVTQMGQEVILRCVPISNHLYFYWYRQILGQKVEFLVSFYNNEISEKSEIFDDQFSVERPDGSNFTLKIRSTKLEDSAMYFCASSEARQGEGYTFGSGTRLTVV.

The J gene is TRBJ2-5, the V gene TRBV12-3 or TRBV12-4; D is uncertain. There are 13 residues in the CDR3. The V end lost 3 bases, the J end lost 4 bases, and 9 bases lay between the germline ends. CDR3 residues: CASSLGMIETQYF. The CDR3, as DNA: TGTGCCAGCAGTTTGGGGATGATAGAGACCCAGTACTTC.

The J gene is TRBJ2-7, the V gene TRBV28; 8 bases are a match to TRBD2. This CDR3 has 15 residues. J lost 7 bases, V lost 6 bases, and 14 bases had no gene match. CDR1 is MDHEN, CDR2 SYDVKM, per germline. Here the CDR3 DNA reads TGTGCCAGCAGCCCTAGCGGGTCCCCTGGTTTGGAGCAGTACTTC. This translates into CASSPSGSPGLEQYF.

The chain uses TRBV28 and TRBJ1-6, with D hard to call. V lost 9 bases to trimming and J lost 8 bases, with 11 bases between them. Germline V gene data show CDR1 as MDHEN and CDR2 as SYDVKM. This CDR3 region has 12 residues. CDR3 nucleotide sequence: TGTGCCAGTAAGGACGGTTATTCACCCCTCCACTTT. The encoded protein is CASKDGYSPLHF.

The rearrangement joins TRBV5-1 to TRBJ2-7; 8 positions match TRBD1. Germline loops: CDR1 SGHRS, CDR2 YFSETQ. J gave up 2 bases and V 0 bases, and 7 bases lay outside the gene matches. The CDR3 is 16 amino acids. CDR3 DNA sequence: TGCGCCAGCAGCTTGGTCAGGGGGCTCGGGACCTACGAGCAGTACTTC. It is translated as CASSLVRGLGTYEQYF.

The chain recombines TRBV3-1 with TRBJ2-7, with TRBD2 as a possible D gene (6 bases). There are 12 residues in the CDR3. The V end lost 5 bases, the J end lost 5 bases, and 10 bases lay between the germline ends. CDR1 is LGHDT and CDR2 is YNNKEL in the germline V gene (reference sequence). Here the CDR3 DNA reads TGTGCCAGCAGCGCGCGCGGGGACGAGCAGTACTTC. Protein: CASSARGDEQYF.